A selection of T cell receptor beta chains follows, all from one sample in a study of blood T cell repertoires in COVID-19. Using immunoSEQ multiplex PCR, the repertoire was profiled, and TCRdb retains in-frame clones only, with some absent. The sample carries about 220,000 clones, roughly 80% recorded once. Sample: peripheral blood. These receptors were collected from a woman aged 55-75 years who had recovered from COVID-19. Both conserved end residues are part of each CDR3. Clone sizes are given selectively: once, few, many, or a class where the clone is expanded.

j_call v_call clone_size cdr3_aa
TRBJ2-1 TRBV4-2 . CASSSRGLAGAISYNEQFF
TRBJ2-1 TRBV18 . CASSPVSGGAMIHEQFF
TRBJ1-4 TRBV7-9 . CASSPGQSSEKLFF
TRBJ2-3 TRBV9 . CASSVVGTSGLTDTQYF
TRBJ1-1 TRBV5-1 . CASSSPQYGQGWDTEAFF
TRBJ1-2 TRBV30 . CAWIRGAYGYTF
TRBJ1-1 TRBV19 . CASTNRQGEEAFF
TRBJ2-5 TRBV7-8 . CASRSGRGGKETQYF
TRBJ1-1 TRBV6-6 once CASRDPGQGRNTEAFF
TRBJ2-5 TRBV5-1 . CASSFNAGQETQYF
TRBJ1-1 TRBV9 . CASSPLGTAEAFF
TRBJ2-7 TRBV6-5 . CASSYSAGAYEQYF
TRBJ2-1 TRBV5-4 . CASSRGGADSYNEQFF
TRBJ1-2 TRBV7-8 few CASSFDLGQRLNYGYTF
TRBJ1-1 TRBV18 once CASSPFSGMNTEAFF
TRBJ1-1 TRBV7-9 . CASSLQGGPSTEAFF
TRBJ1-2 TRBV4-3 . CASSHLGQGYGYTF
TRBJ1-2 TRBV7-8 . CASSPAGGRGSYGYTF
TRBJ1-1 TRBV5-1 . CASSLAGGLAEEAFF
TRBJ1-2 TRBV30 . CAWSSGNYGYTF
TRBJ1-1 TRBV5-5 . CASSLGDRGEAFF
TRBJ2-1 TRBV23-1 . CASSQGGAGGRNEQFF
TRBJ1-2 TRBV19 . CASSRDRANYGYTF
TRBJ1-1 TRBV9 . CASSVGEGNTEAFF
TRBJ1-4 TRBV11-2 . CASSLAGGGIEKLFF
TRBJ1-4 TRBV5-4 . CASSRGQDNEKLFF
TRBJ2-7 TRBV3-1/TRBV3-2 . CASSQVPTGPLYEQYF
TRBJ1-4 TRBV24-1 . CATSDSRDSGEKLFF
TRBJ2-3 TRBV5-5 . CASSPWTSGGTTDTQYF
TRBJ2-6 TRBV15 . CATSRTVSGANVLTF
TRBJ2-2 TRBV19 . CASRNRNTGELFF
TRBJ1-1 TRBV2 . CASKVGRETEAFF
TRBJ2-1 TRBV29-1 once CSVEPPRANEQFF
TRBJ1-1 TRBV12-3/TRBV12-4 once CASSPTGKTEAFF
TRBJ2-3 TRBV5-1 once CASRSTGAADTQYF
TRBJ2-1 TRBV2 . CASSAGRGPHNEQFF
TRBJ2-7 TRBV5-8 . CASSLTFRYEQYF
TRBJ2-7 TRBV6-5 . CARTTGGPYEQYF
TRBJ2-7 TRBV11-2 . CASSLGAGPTYEQYF
TRBJ2-7 TRBV5-1 . CASVGTGSYEQYF
TRBJ2-5 TRBV5-6 . CASSQLEAERQETQYF
TRBJ2-2 TRBV24-1 . CATSGTGTGELFF
TRBJ1-3 TRBV7-2 . CASSARGFADTIYF
TRBJ1-2 TRBV2 . CASRGQIYGYTF
TRBJ1-4 TRBV5-4 . CASRSEVLGEKLFF
TRBJ2-5 TRBV5-1 . CASSLGPQETQYF
TRBJ2-7 TRBV9 once CASSVVGGQGSQQYF
TRBJ2-3 TRBV9 . CASTLAGGPDTQYF
TRBJ1-3 TRBV19 . CASMGGQTYSGNTIYF
TRBJ1-1 TRBV9 . CASSASNTEAFF
TRBJ2-7 TRBV3-1/TRBV3-2 . CAVGGEGTHEQYF
TRBJ1-1 TRBV11-2 . CASSLGGNTEAFF
TRBJ2-1 TRBV9 . CASSVPSGGASSYNEQFF